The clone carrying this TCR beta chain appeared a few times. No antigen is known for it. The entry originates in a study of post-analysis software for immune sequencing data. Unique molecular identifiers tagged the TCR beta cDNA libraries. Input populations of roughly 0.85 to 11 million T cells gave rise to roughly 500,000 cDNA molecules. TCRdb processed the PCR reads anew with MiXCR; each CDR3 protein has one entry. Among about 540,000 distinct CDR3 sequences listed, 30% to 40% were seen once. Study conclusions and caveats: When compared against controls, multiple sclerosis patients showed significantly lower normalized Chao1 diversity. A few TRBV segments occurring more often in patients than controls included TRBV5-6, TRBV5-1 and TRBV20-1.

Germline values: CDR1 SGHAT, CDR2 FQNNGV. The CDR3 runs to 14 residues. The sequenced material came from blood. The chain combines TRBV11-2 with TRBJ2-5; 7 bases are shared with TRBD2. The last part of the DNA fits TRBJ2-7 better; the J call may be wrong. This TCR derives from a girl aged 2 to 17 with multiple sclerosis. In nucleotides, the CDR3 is TGTGCCAGCGCACGGGGGGTAGGCCGGGACGAGCAGTACTTC. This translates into CASARGVGRDEQYF.